This passage covers 25 T cell receptor beta chains from one sample sequenced in a study of T cell responses to AZD1222 COVID-19 vaccine. Some clones are missing from TCRdb's copy, which holds only in-frame ones; the method was immunoSEQ multiplex PCR. The table includes under 200,000 clones, less than 95% detected once. The source was peripheral blood, collected on day 0 of AZD1222 vaccination. These receptors originate from an adult in good health.

The chain has TRBV4-2 and TRBJ1-1, with D perhaps TRBD1 (5 bases). Trimming stripped 3 bases from V and 4 bases from J, with 15 bases between. There are 15 residues in the CDR3. Per the germline V gene, CDR1 is LGHNA and CDR2 is YNFKEQ. CDR3: CASSHAGGTRTEAFF. The CDR3 coding sequence is TGTGCCAGCAGCCACGCCGGGGGGACCCGCACTGAAGCTTTCTTT.

The chain links TRBV5-4 to TRBJ1-2, with a weak D call TRBD1 (5 bases). The V and J ends lost 3 bases and 4 bases respectively, with 19 bases between them. The CDR3 has 16 amino acids. Germline V gene sequence: CDR1 SGHNT, CDR2 YYREEE (reference sequence). The chain's CDR3 is CASSSGHGRSSYGYTF. CDR3 in DNA: TGTGCCAGCAGCTCCGGACATGGGCGCAGTAGCTATGGCTACACCTTC.

The chain combines TRBV28 with TRBJ1-4; TRBD1 aligns across 9 bases. J gave up 4 bases and V 6 bases, and 15 bases lay outside the gene matches. Germline-derived CDR1 and CDR2 are MDHEN and SYDVKM. The CDR3 has 18 residues. CDR3 in amino acids: CASSVTPGQGLLNEKLFF. As DNA, the CDR3 is TGTGCCAGCAGCGTCACCCCGGGACAGGGTCTACTTAATGAAAAACTGTTTTTT.

The chain uses TRBV12-5 and TRBJ2-1; no firm D call. The ends were cut back, 0 bases at V and 15 bases at J, with 9 bases in the middle. Germline-derived CDR1 and CDR2 are LGHNT and FRNRAP. This CDR3 spans 11 amino acids. CDR3 residues: CASGLVGRLFF. CDR3 coding DNA: TGTGCTAGTGGTTTGGTAGGCAGGCTGTTCTTC.

The chain recombines TRBV11-2 with TRBJ2-3; 9 bases are shared with TRBD2. Germline assignment: CDR1 SGHAT and CDR2 FQNNGV. The junction had 12 bases not matched to a gene; V was cut back by 5 bases and J by 9 bases. The CDR3 consists of 15 residues. CDR3 protein: CASSPQAGGRDTQYF. The DNA of the CDR3 is TGTGCCAGCAGCCCCCAGGCGGGGGGGCGGGACACGCAGTATTTT.

The chain couples TRBV27 to TRBJ1-3; D unresolved. Germline lookup yields CDR1 MNHEY and CDR2 SMNVEV (reference sequence). CDR3 length: 14 amino acids. Trimming stripped 5 bases from V and 1 base from J, with 9 bases between. CDR3 sequence reads: CASSPLGSGNTIYF. DNA for the CDR3: TGTGCCAGCAGTCCACTCGGGTCTGGAAACACCATATATTTT.

The rearrangement joins TRBV7-3 to TRBJ2-7, with D perhaps given as TRBD1 or TRBD2 (5 bases each). This CDR3 is built from 16 residues. Trimming removed 5 bases from V and 4 bases from J, with 21 bases in between. Germline V CDR1 and CDR2: SGHTA, FQGTGA. This CDR3 is CASSQGPKSVGYEQYF. Written as DNA, the CDR3 is TGTGCCAGCAGCCAGGGACCTAAGTCGGTAGGGTACGAGCAGTACTTC.

This chain connects TRBV14 to TRBJ2-5; 11 nucleotides agree with TRBD2. J was trimmed by 1 base and V by 4 bases; bases with no gene match: 8. Germline V CDR1 and CDR2: SGHDN, FVKESK. This CDR3 comprises 17 residues. The CDR3 reads CASSRNPLAGGQETQYF. Written as DNA, the CDR3 is TGTGCCAGCAGCCGCAATCCCCTAGCGGGGGGCCAAGAGACCCAGTACTTC.

The CDR3 sequence: CASSSGQGSYNEQFF. CDR3 DNA sequence: TGTGCCAGCAGTTCAGGACAGGGTTCCTACAATGAGCAGTTCTTC. V and J are TRBV6-5 and TRBJ2-1, with TRBD1 identical over 8 bases. After removal of 4 bases from V and 1 base from J, the junction contained 3 bases not matched to a gene. CDR1 and CDR2 from the germline V gene are MNHEY and SVGAGI. The CDR3 loop spans 15 amino acids.

This chain connects TRBV10-3 to TRBJ1-1; 8 bases agree with TRBD1. This CDR3 region has 14 residues. Trimming removed 6 bases from V and 0 bases from J; junction bases left unmatched: 3. CDR1 and CDR2 from the germline V gene are ENHRY and SYGVKD. As DNA, the CDR3 is TGTGCCATCAGGGGACAGGATCTGAACACTGAAGCTTTCTTT. It specifies CAIRGQDLNTEAFF.

The chain recombines TRBV3-1 (or the pseudogene TRBV3-2) with TRBJ1-1; 11 positions agree with TRBD1. The ends lost 6 bases at V and 1 base at J; junction bases unmatched: 4. The CDR3 runs 15 residues. Germline assignment: CDR1 LGHDT and CDR2 YNNKEL (reference sequence). CDR3 sequence (DNA): TGTGCCAGCAGGGCCGGGACAGGGGGGAACACTGAAGCTTTCTTT. Its translation is CASRAGTGGNTEAFF.

A few counts support this clone. This rearrangement joins TRBV20-1 to TRBJ1-1; D is unresolved. Germline CDR1 and CDR2: DFQATT and SNEGSKA (reference sequence). The CDR3 is made up of 8 amino acids. V was cut by 5 bases and J by 11 bases, with 6 bases left in between. The CDR3 DNA is TGCAGTGCTCTGCAGGCTTTCTTT. Amino acid sequence: CSALQAFF.

CDR3 sequence reads: CASSEAPQVYYGYTF. Here the CDR3 DNA reads TGTGCCAGCAGTGAAGCCCCCCAGGTCTACTATGGCTACACCTTC. The V call is TRBV6-1, the J call TRBJ1-2; D is unclear. Trimming left V 0 bases short and J 3 bases short, with 11 bases between. The germline V gene has CDR1 MNHNS and CDR2 SASEGT. CDR3 size: 15 residues.

The chain has TRBV19 and TRBJ1-1; the D is unclear. V was clipped by 3 bases and J by 11 bases, with 16 bases between them. This CDR3 region has 13 residues. Germline V lookup: CDR1 LNHDA, CDR2 SQIVND (reference sequence). CDR3 DNA: TGTGCCAGTAGTATCTCTATGGGTAGGGAGGCTTTCTTT. Protein sequence: CASSISMGREAFF.

Here the CDR3 reads CASSSGTGGNEQFF. As DNA, the CDR3 is TGTGCCAGCAGCTCCGGGACAGGGGGTAATGAGCAGTTCTTC. The genes are TRBV6-4 and TRBJ2-1; 11 positions agree with TRBD1. After removal of 6 bases from V and 7 bases from J, the junction contained 5 bases not matched to a gene. Germline V gene data show CDR1 as MRHNA and CDR2 as SNTAGT. The CDR3 is 14 residues long.

The CDR3 here is CASCTASGNTIYF. The CDR3, as DNA: TGTGCCAGCTGCACAGCCTCTGGAAACACCATATATTTT. The rearrangement uses TRBV28 and TRBJ1-3; D unclear. Germline CDR1 is MDHEN and CDR2 is SYDVKM. Trimming left V 8 bases short and J 0 bases short, with 8 bases between. This CDR3 has 13 residues.

This chain connects TRBV27 to TRBJ1-6; D call uncertain. This CDR3 contains 15 residues. V was shortened by 4 bases and J by 0 bases, with 7 bases between the two germline ends. Germline V CDR1 and CDR2: MNHEY, SMNVEV (reference sequence). The CDR3 coding sequence is TGTGCCAGCAGTTCGTTGAGCTCCTATAATTCACCCCTCCACTTT. It is translated as CASSSLSSYNSPLHF.

The rearrangement joins TRBV19 to TRBJ1-5; D unclear. Germline V gives CDR1 LNHDA, CDR2 SQIVND (reference sequence). This CDR3 has 14 amino acids. V was pared by 11 bases and J by 2 bases, with 16 bases between. Here the CDR3 reads CASCRGGGNQPQHF. The DNA of the CDR3 is TGTGCCTCCTGTCGGGGAGGAGGCAATCAGCCCCAGCATTTT. The variable domain in full, completed from reference TRBV19 and TRBJ1-5, reads DGGITQSPKYLFRKEGQNVTLSCEQNLNHDAMYWYRQDPGQGLRLIYYSQIVNDFQKGDIAEGYSVSREKKESFPLTVTSAQKNPTAFYLCASCRGGGNQPQHFGDGTRLSIL.

V gene TRBV9 combines with J gene TRBJ1-5, with a weak D call TRBD1 (6 bases). The V end was cut by 4 bases, the J end by 7 bases, with 18 bases between. CDR1 and CDR2 from the germline V gene are SGDLS and YYNGEE. The CDR3 loop spans 15 amino acids. The CDR3 region is CASSPYSQGGQPQHF. CDR3 DNA: TGTGCCAGCAGCCCTTACTCACAGGGCGGACAGCCCCAGCATTTT.

The genes are TRBV29-1 and TRBJ1-5; TRBD1 matches 7 bases. J gave up 4 bases and V 4 bases, and 10 bases lay outside the gene matches. This CDR3 spans 15 amino acids. Per the germline V gene, CDR1 is SQVTM and CDR2 is ANQGSEA. CDR3 protein: CSVVSGTAINQPQHF. In DNA, the CDR3 is TGCAGCGTTGTTTCCGGGACAGCGATAAATCAGCCCCAGCATTTT.

The chain carries TRBV7-3 and TRBJ1-2; 8 positions match TRBD1. This CDR3 contains 14 residues. With V trimmed by 5 bases and J by 4 bases, 6 bases remained unmatched. Germline-derived CDR1 and CDR2 are SGHTA and FQGTGA. CDR3 residues: CASSRGTGPYGYTF. CDR3 DNA: TGTGCCAGCAGCCGAGGGACAGGCCCCTATGGCTACACCTTC.

The chain employs TRBV28 and TRBJ2-1; 8 bases are shared with TRBD1. This CDR3 region has 18 residues. From germline, CDR1 is MDHEN and CDR2 SYDVKM. J gave up 0 bases and V 1 base, and 8 bases lay outside the gene matches. CDR3 in DNA: TGTGCCAGCAGTTTATCCGCCCACAGGGGGAGCTCCTACAATGAGCAGTTCTTC. As protein: CASSLSAHRGSSYNEQFF.

About this clone: The sample has other DNA sequences that encode this CDR3 too. The rearrangement links TRBV4-1 to TRBJ2-7; 7 nucleotides match TRBD1. This CDR3 has 13 residues. Germline CDR1 is MGHRA and CDR2 is YSYEKL. V dropped 3 bases and J dropped 4; count of bases not matched to a gene: 3. CDR3 bases: TGCGCCAGCAGCCAGGTACAGGGGTACGAGCAGTACTTC. It specifies CASSQVQGYEQYF.

The chain recombines TRBV18 with TRBJ1-6, with D hard to call. The CDR3 length is 13 residues. CDR1 is KGHSH and CDR2 is LQKENI in the germline V gene. V lost 6 bases and J 6 bases, leaving 9 bases between the germline ends. The CDR3 region is CASSPPLNSPLHF. The CDR3, as DNA: TGTGCCAGCTCGCCCCCACTTAATTCACCCCTCCACTTT.

The chain combines TRBV7-8 with TRBJ1-2, with 8 bases fitting TRBD1. Germline assignment: CDR1 SGHVS and CDR2 FQNEAQ. Trimming removed 5 bases from V and 4 bases from J; junction bases left unmatched: 12. The CDR3 is 16 amino acids. The chain's CDR3 is CASSLRTGPKPYGYTF. The CDR3 nucleotides read TGTGCCAGCAGCCTACGGACAGGGCCGAAACCCTATGGCTACACCTTC.